Listed below are T cell receptor beta chains from one sample, sequenced in a study of blood T cells in healthy people across ages. TCRdb redid the calling of the 5' RACE reads with MiXCR, one entry per CDR3 protein. The table lists 1.5 million to 2 million distinct CDR3 sequences, roughly 27% of them singletons. Material for sequencing was blood. The receptors come from a woman in her twenties or thirties in good health. Both conserved end residues are part of each CDR3. The D gene is left open where the match is weak. Only some rows state a clone size, as once, few, many or a class for expanded clones.

V gene,D gene,J gene,clone size,CDR3 DNA,CDR3 protein
TRBV12-3/TRBV12-4,-,TRBJ1-2,-,TGTGCCAGCACCGCTTGGTCGTCACGCTATGGCTACACCTTC,CASTAWSSRYGYTF
TRBV30,-,TRBJ2-2,-,TGTGCCTGGTCTCCTAGACCCCGCGGGGAGCTGTTTTTT,CAWSPRPRGELFF
TRBV5-1,TRBD2,TRBJ2-5,many,TGCGCCACCGCCATTGCCGGGACTAGCGTAGGGGAGACCCAGTACTTC,CATAIAGTSVGETQYF
TRBV7-2,-,TRBJ1-2,many,TGTGCCAGCACCAAGGGGACAAGGTCTGGCTACACCTTC,CASTKGTRSGYTF
TRBV20-1,TRBD2,TRBJ2-5,-,TGCGGTGCCGAGACTAGCGGTGCGGAGACCCAGTACTTC,CGAETSGAETQYF
TRBV10-3,-,TRBJ2-5,many,TGTGCCATCAGTGAGTCGATAACCCGTGGTGGAGGGAAGGAGACCCAGTACTTC,CAISESITRGGGKETQYF
TRBV20-1,-,TRBJ2-5,-,TGCAGTGCTGGAGTGGGCCACCAAGAGACCCAGTACTTC,CSAGVGHQETQYF
TRBV18,TRBD2,TRBJ2-5,-,TGTGCCAGCTCACTGAGTCTAGCGGGAGGAGAGACCCAGTACTTC,CASSLSLAGGETQYF
TRBV29-1,-,TRBJ2-5,many,TGCAGCGTTGGACGCAGGAGGGAGACCCAGTACTTC,CSVGRRRETQYF
TRBV30,TRBD2,TRBJ2-1,few,TGTGCCTGGGATGGTGTCGGGAGGCCCTACAATGAGCAGTTCTTC,CAWDGVGRPYNEQFF
TRBV7-2,TRBD2,TRBJ2-1,many,TGTGCCAGTTTAGCGGGAGGGCCGGGTTACAATGAGCAGTTCTTC,CASLAGGPGYNEQFF
TRBV2,TRBD2,TRBJ2-4,few,TGTGCCAGCAGTCCCGGAGCCGGGACTAGCGGGAGGAACATTCAGTACTTC,CASSPGAGTSGRNIQYF
TRBV14,-,TRBJ1-2,-,TGTGCCAGCAGCCAAGCGTACAGGTTATATGGCTACACCTTC,CASSQAYRLYGYTF
TRBV29-1,TRBD1,TRBJ2-3,many,TGCAGCGTCCGCCCCTGGGACAGGGGGACAGATACGCAGTATTTT,CSVRPWDRGTDTQYF
TRBV5-1,-,TRBJ1-5,few,TGCGCCAGCAGGGGTCAGCCCCAGCATTTT,CASRGQPQHF
TRBV13,-,TRBJ2-4,-,TGTGCCAGCAGCCGGTATGACACCCCTGCCAAAAACATTCAGTACTTC,CASSRYDTPAKNIQYF
TRBV27,TRBD2,TRBJ2-1,few,TGTGCCAGCAGTTTCTGGGGGGGTGAGAATGAGCAGTTCTTC,CASSFWGGENEQFF
TRBV20-1,-,TRBJ1-6,-,TGCAGTGCCAAGACAGCGACTAATTCACCCCTCCACTTT,CSAKTATNSPLHF
TRBV3-1,-,TRBJ1-1,-,TGTGCCTGCAGTCGTGACCTGGACACTGAAGCTTTCTTT,CACSRDLDTEAFF
TRBV12-3/TRBV12-4,-,TRBJ2-3,-,TGTGCCAGCCTTGGTGGGGCAGTGATTGGGGATACGGAATATTTT,CASLGGAVIGDTEYF